This T cell receptor (beta chain) was identified in a study of cytomegalovirus exposure and HLA in healthy donors. The study, taken as a whole, reports: CMV serostatus was the sole immune exposure information available. The HLA-A and HLA-B alleles of most subjects were reportedly predicted accurately from TCR beta sequences.

In regard to this clone: What it binds is not known.

There are 16 residues in the CDR3. Germline CDR1 reads LNHNV; CDR2 reads YYDKDF (reference sequence). The V and J ends lost 1 base and 7 bases respectively, with 17 bases between them. Primers included in the PCR were 60 Vbeta and 13 Jbeta primers. Data came from immunoSEQ multiplex PCR; TCRdb stores just in-frame clones and leaves some out. The sample contains around 150,000 clones, 76% of which appear only once. The receptor's source is a woman in her 40s in good health and CMV-seronegative. The sample consisted of PBMCs. The chain has TRBV15 and TRBJ2-1; the D gene is possibly TRBD2 (6 bases). The DNA for the CDR3 is TGTGCCACCAGCAGAGTTCCCGGAGGGTCGAGGAATGAGCAGTTCTTC. It translates to CATSRVPGGSRNEQFF.